The 15 T cell receptor beta chains below were found in one sample sequenced in a study of blood T cell repertoires in COVID-19 (dated by TCRdb to the early 2020s). Library preparation used the immunoSEQ multiplex PCR assay. Not all clones reach the TCRdb copy of this immuneACCESS table, which keeps in-frame sequences only. Checked studies attribute under half of the gap to unresolved V genes and leave the rest unexplained. The sample includes around 120,000 clones, with around nine tenths observed a single time. Of the sample, approximately 1.9% is held by the ten largest clones. The sample was peripheral blood. Receptors were obtained from a human donor with active COVID-19. The donor label of this sample is uncertain.

This chain joins TRBV11-2 and TRBJ2-7; no definite D call. CDR3 length: 16 amino acids. Germline lookup yields CDR1 SGHAT and CDR2 FQNNGV. V lost 4 bases and J 3 bases, leaving 19 bases between the germline ends. Written as DNA, the CDR3 is TGTGCCAGCAGCTACAATCAGGATTACGGATTCTACGAGCAGTACTTC. This codes for CASSYNQDYGFYEQYF.

The rearrangement joins TRBV4-1 to TRBJ2-3, with 11 bases fitting TRBD2. V lost 0 bases to trimming and J lost 1 base; unmatched junction nucleotides: 0. This CDR3 is built from 16 residues. Germline V lookup: CDR1 MGHRA, CDR2 YSYEKL. The CDR3 DNA follows: TGCGCCAGCAGCCAAGAGGGACTAGCGGGCACAGATACGCAGTATTTT. It yields the protein CASSQEGLAGTDTQYF.

V usage is TRBV10-3 and J usage is TRBJ1-2, with D unresolved. V dropped 4 bases and J dropped 7 bases, with 13 bases sitting between them. The CDR3 covers 13 residues. CDR1 and CDR2 from the germline V gene are ENHRY and SYGVKD. CDR3 region: CAISVNQATGYTF. CDR3 nucleotide sequence: TGTGCCATCAGTGTCAATCAGGCCACTGGCTACACCTTC.

This clone was recorded once. The chain carries TRBV10-3 and TRBJ2-3; 7 nucleotides agree with TRBD2. The CDR3 runs to 14 residues. CDR1 is ENHRY and CDR2 is SYGVKD in the germline V gene. The junction had 1 base not matched to a gene; V was cut back by 1 base and J by 3 bases. The CDR3 DNA sequence: TGTGCCATCAGTGAGTGGGAGGGGACAGATACGCAGTATTTT. This translates into CAISEWEGTDTQYF.

The V and J genes are TRBV9 and TRBJ1-2; D gene uncertain. CDR3 length equals 12 residues. V was cut by 6 bases and J by 4 bases, with 10 bases left in between. Germline loops: CDR1 SGDLS, CDR2 YYNGEE. The CDR3, as DNA: TGTGCCAGCAATGGGGAGACCTATGGCTACACCTTC. This translates into CASNGETYGYTF.

Many counts were recorded for this clone. This chain links TRBV18 with TRBJ2-7; the D gene is possibly TRBD2 (7 bases). The germline V gene encodes CDR1 KGHSH and CDR2 LQKENI. V was cut by 4 bases and J by 7 bases, with 23 bases left in between. The CDR3 length is 16 residues. The DNA of the CDR3 is TGTGCCAGCTCACTCGCCTTAGCGGCGGGGGCGGTGGAGCAGTACTTC. It is translated as CASSLALAAGAVEQYF.

The J gene is TRBJ1-2, the V gene TRBV24-1, with D unresolved. CDR1 and CDR2 (germline): KGHDR, SFDVKD. V lost 3 bases and J 0 bases, leaving 16 bases between the germline ends. CDR3 length equals 17 residues. The CDR3 sequence is CATSDRARVDPNYGYTF. CDR3 coding DNA: TGTGCCACCAGTGATCGGGCGAGGGTGGATCCTAACTATGGCTACACCTTC.

By its share, this clone is medium-sized. V and J are TRBV19 and TRBJ1-1; 7 bases line up with TRBD1. The CDR3 runs 18 residues. Germline values: CDR1 LNHDA, CDR2 SQIVND (reference sequence). V shed 5 bases and J 1 base; nucleotides not matched to a gene: 16. This CDR3 reads CASSLGQARRLGNTEAFF. For the CDR3, the DNA is TGTGCCAGTAGTCTTGGACAGGCAAGACGGTTAGGGAACACTGAAGCTTTCTTT.

V and J are TRBV2 and TRBJ2-6; 8 bases fit TRBD1. The CDR3 length is 16 residues. Germline V gives CDR1 SNHLY, CDR2 FYNNEI. With V trimmed by 9 bases and J by 0 bases, 7 bases remained unmatched. CDR3 bases: TGTGCCAGGACCGGGACAGGATACTCTGGGGCCAACGTCCTGACTTTC. Its protein is CARTGTGYSGANVLTF.

In this sample, this clone turned up once. The CDR3 here is CASSPSLGLYATGGSTGELFF. In DNA form, the CDR3 reads TGTGCCAGCAGCCCGAGCCTAGGTCTCTATGCCACAGGGGGAAGCACCGGGGAGCTGTTTTTT. J is TRBJ2-2 and V is TRBV3-1 (or the pseudogene TRBV3-2); 8 positions match TRBD1. This CDR3 has 21 amino acids. J was trimmed by 4 bases and V by 4 bases; bases with no gene match: 23. The germline V gene has CDR1 LGHDT and CDR2 YNNKEL (reference sequence).

This chain links TRBV7-9 with TRBJ2-2; unclear D gene. Germline-derived CDR1 and CDR2 are SEHNR and FQNEAQ (reference sequence). There are 14 residues in the CDR3. Between the trimmed V and J ends, which lost 6 bases and 4 bases, there was a span of 12 bases. This CDR3 is CASSPTLGTGELFF. In nucleotides, the CDR3 is TGTGCCAGCAGTCCAACTCTCGGCACCGGGGAGCTGTTTTTT.

This sequence joins TRBV28 and TRBJ2-7, with a possible D match to TRBD2 (6 bases). The CDR3 contains 14 residues. Germline CDR1 is MDHEN and CDR2 is SYDVKM. Trimming removed 5 bases at V and 2 bases at J, with 13 bases between. DNA of the CDR3: TGTGCCAGCAGTCCATGGGGGGTTACCTACGAGCAGTACTTC. Translation gives CASSPWGVTYEQYF.

The chain joins TRBV11-2 to TRBJ2-1, with TRBD2 matching over 10 bases. The CDR3 length is 16 residues. Trimming took 5 bases from V and 3 from J; bases not matched to a gene: 7. CDR1 SGHAT and CDR2 FQNNGV come from the germline V gene. CDR3 in DNA: TGTGCCAGCAGCCCGCTACTAGCGGGGAGCTACAATGAGCAGTTCTTC. Its translation: CASSPLLAGSYNEQFF.

The chain recombines TRBV5-4 with TRBJ1-1; D gene uncertain. Trimming removed 5 bases at V and 3 bases at J, with 5 bases between. This CDR3 contains 11 residues. Germline V gives CDR1 SGHNT, CDR2 YYREEE (reference sequence). As DNA, the CDR3 is TGTGCCAGCAGTTCGTACACTGAAGCTTTCTTT. Translation gives CASSSYTEAFF.

This clone has only one observation. V gene TRBV15 combines with J gene TRBJ2-1; perhaps TRBD1 as D (6 bases). Trimming removed 3 bases from V and 4 bases from J, with 10 bases in between. The CDR3 is 14 residues long. In germline, CDR1 is LNHNV, CDR2 YYDKDF (reference sequence). The CDR3 region is CATSSRTGYNEQFF. Here the CDR3 DNA reads TGTGCCACCAGCAGCCGAACAGGGTACAATGAGCAGTTCTTC.